This TCR beta chain was identified in a study of blood T cell repertoires in COVID-19. There are a few counts of this clone. The V gene end was trimmed by 0 bases and the J gene end by 2 bases; junction bases not matched to a gene: 3. Germline V lookup: CDR1 SEHNR, CDR2 FQNEAQ (reference sequence). This CDR3 spans 15 amino acids. Method: immunoSEQ multiplex PCR; TCRdb's copy keeps in-frame clones and lacks some. The sample has approximately 230,000 clones; about 85% are singletons. The receptor comes from a man in his late teens or twenties with active or convalescent COVID-19. The V and J genes are TRBV7-9 and TRBJ1-2, with 7 bases aligning to TRBD1. The sample was peripheral blood. The CDR3 DNA reads as TGTGCCAGCAGCTTAGCGGGACAGCAAAACTATGGCTACACCTTC. It specifies CASSLAGQQNYGYTF.